The T cell receptor beta chain described here comes from a study of T-cell reconstitution after alpha-beta-depleted transplantation in children (dated by TCRdb to the mid-2010s). Study-wide context: T-cell immune reconstitution after TCRalphabeta/CD19-depleted allogeneic hematopoietic cell transplantation in children was quantitatively tracked in the study by means of TCR repertoire profiling.

Library preparation was by PCR. Sequencing used an Illumina HiSeq 2500. Molecular barcoding was employed in the preparation of TCR libraries, with unique molecular identifiers being used to normalize TCRbeta repertoire quantification. Clones were called with MiXCR by TCRdb after fastp trimmed the public reads at Q25, and only in-frame beta chains were retained. All rows with the same CDR3 protein become a single entry with the most common DNA and genes. The sample records hundreds of thousands of distinct CDR3 sequences, around 18% of which are singletons. Of the sample, less than 4% is held by the ten largest clones. Via the germline V gene (reference sequence), CDR1 is DFQATT and CDR2 SNEGSKA. V sheds 6 bases and J sheds 1 base, leaving 18 bases between their ends. From the cysteine up to the phenylalanine, the CDR3 has a length of 16 residues. Only the CDR3 region is kept as DNA, spanning 48 bases read in frame from base 1.

As regards this clonotype: The target of this receptor is not known. No base qualities exist here, and no much larger clone lies one base off it.

The chain is assembled from TRBV20-1 and TRBJ2-2; the D segment could be TRBD2, given 6 matching bases. This TCR derives from a human donor who donated a stem cell graft to a child with acute lymphoblastic leukemia. The sample was PBMCs from the stem cell graft donor, taken from the stem cell graft. The CDR3 reads as follows: CSASPPGLRNTGELFF. The DNA sequence follows: TGCAGTGCCAGCCCCCCGGGACTCAGGAACACCGGGGAGCTGTTTTTT.